One sample yielded the 2 T cell receptor beta chains listed below, sequenced in a study of cytotoxic CD8 clonotypes in ibrutinib-treated CLL. Here immunoSEQ multiplex PCR was the method, and the copy in TCRdb shows in-frame clones only, minus some. This table has some 130,000 clones, 70% to 90% appearing once. Here the sequenced sample was PBMCs, taken after 24 months of ibrutinib treatment. These receptors were collected from a human donor with chronic lymphocytic leukemia.

This chain connects TRBV7-2 to TRBJ2-7, with TRBD1 matching 10 bases. The CDR3 totals 14 residues. The V gene end was trimmed by 7 bases and the J gene end by 4 bases; junction bases not matched to a gene: 7. Per the germline V gene, CDR1 is SGHTA and CDR2 is FQGNSA. The CDR3 nucleotides read TGTGCCAGCACCACGGGACAGGGGCGATACGAGCAGTACTTC. As protein: CASTTGQGRYEQYF.

V gene TRBV5-1 combines with J gene TRBJ1-4; 7 bases are shared with TRBD1. Germline loops: CDR1 SGHRS, CDR2 YFSETQ. The V gene end was trimmed by 3 bases and the J gene end by 3 bases; junction bases not matched to a gene: 2. The CDR3 spans 14 residues. This CDR3 reads CASSSDRPNEKLFF. CDR3 bases: TGCGCCAGCAGCTCGGACAGGCCTAATGAAAAACTGTTTTTT.